These 17 T cell receptor beta chains came from one sample sequenced in a study of human T cells and chemical hapten exposure. Noted time point: pre-sensitization, week 0. As for treatment: therapeutic diphenylcyclopropenone sensitization with weekly scalp DPC. TCRdb reanalysed the RACE reads using MiXCR and keeps one entry per CDR3 protein. The data show 300,000 to 450,000 distinct CDR3 sequences, with approximately 5% seen just once and 2.5% to 3% held by the top ten. Sequencing used whole blood, obtained in connection with sensitization to the hapten diphenylcyclopropenone (DPC). Receptors were obtained from a woman aged 50 to 60 with alopecia areata. Some clones in this sample may be carry-over from other donors' samples.

This clonotype was found many times. V gene TRBV5-1 combines with J gene TRBJ2-7; 8 bases fit TRBD1. CDR3 size: 14 residues. Trimming took 7 bases from V and 5 from J; bases not matched to a gene: 11. Looked up from germline, CDR1 is SGHRS and CDR2 is YFSETQ. CDR3: CASSLGQGANEQYF. CDR3 nucleotides: TGCGCCAGCTCGCTGGGGCAGGGGGCCAACGAGCAGTACTTC.

This sequence joins TRBV6-2 or TRBV6-3 and TRBJ1-2; D is undetermined. The CDR3 totals 15 residues. Germline lookup yields CDR1 MNHEY and CDR2 SVGEGT. Trimming took 2 bases from V and 2 from J, leaving 12 bases between them. The CDR3 coding sequence is TGTGCCAGCAGTTACCCACGGACCCAAAACTATGGCTACACCTTC. This translates into CASSYPRTQNYGYTF.

This clonotype has ten or more counts. The chain employs TRBV12-3 or TRBV12-4 and TRBJ2-7; 7 nucleotides agree with TRBD1. Trimming at V came to 4 bases and at J to 2 bases, leaving 8 bases not matched to a gene. The CDR3 is made up of 15 amino acids. The CDR3 DNA sequence: TGTGCCAGCAGTTCCCCCTCAGGGGGTACCTACGAGCAGTACTTC. Encoded protein: CASSSPSGGTYEQYF.

This clonotype showed up just a few times. The chain recombines TRBV7-9 with TRBJ2-3, with 11 bases fitting TRBD2. After removal of 1 base from V and 3 bases from J, the junction contained 9 bases not matched to a gene. This CDR3 contains 18 residues. Germline values: CDR1 SEHNR, CDR2 FQNEAQ (reference sequence). Written as DNA, the CDR3 is TGTGCCAGCAGCTTAGAGCTAGCGGGAGGCCGGGGGACAGATACGCAGTATTTT. Translated, it gives CASSLELAGGRGTDTQYF.

This clonotype was seen many times. The rearrangement links TRBV5-1 to TRBJ1-1; 7 bases agree with TRBD1. The CDR3 loop spans 14 amino acids. Germline lookup yields CDR1 SGHRS and CDR2 YFSETQ. V lost 4 bases, J lost 4 bases, and 7 bases stayed unmatched. The CDR3 sequence: CASSRTGAGTEAFF. The CDR3, as DNA: TGCGCCAGCAGCCGTACAGGGGCGGGCACTGAAGCTTTCTTT.

This clonotype was counted only a few times. The chain employs TRBV7-2 and TRBJ2-3, with 7 bases identical to TRBD1. Losses at the gene ends were 3 bases for V and 3 bases for J; bases not matched to a gene: 9. The germline gives CDR1 SGHTA, CDR2 FQGNSA. This CDR3 spans 16 amino acids. The CDR3 is CASSFNRDSRTDTQYF. Here the CDR3 DNA reads TGTGCCAGCAGCTTCAACCGGGACAGTAGAACAGATACGCAGTATTTT. Full variable domain (rest looked up from reference TRBV7-2 and TRBJ2-3): GAGVSQSPSNKVTEKGKDVELRCDPISGHTALYWYRQSLGQGLEFLIYFQGNSAPDKSGLPSDRFSAERTGGSVSTLTIQRTQQEDSAVYLCASSFNRDSRTDTQYFGPGTRLTVL.

This clonotype showed up just a few times. This chain uses TRBV24-1 with TRBJ2-2; perhaps TRBD1 as D (5 bases). Germline CDR1 and CDR2: KGHDR and SFDVKD. The CDR3 has 14 amino acids. The V and J ends lost 6 bases and 6 bases respectively, with 13 bases between them. CDR3 sequence (DNA): TGTGCCACCAGTCAGCAGGGAAGTCCCGGGGAGCTGTTTTTT. Its protein product is CATSQQGSPGELFF.

At least ten counts were recorded for this clonotype. The J gene is TRBJ2-5, the V gene TRBV12-5; possibly TRBD1 for D (5 bases). CDR1 and CDR2 (germline): LGHNT, FRNRAP. The CDR3 loop spans 14 amino acids. The V end lost 4 bases, the J end lost 1 base, and 10 bases lay between the germline ends. For the CDR3, the DNA is TGTGCTAGTGGTTCCGGACACTTCCAAGAGACCCAGTACTTC. This translates into CASGSGHFQETQYF.

This clonotype was seen repeatedly, ten times or more. The V call is TRBV12-3 or TRBV12-4, the J call TRBJ1-4; no firm D call. The CDR3 length is 14 residues. Between the trimmed V and J ends, which lost 5 bases and 4 bases, there was a span of 11 bases. CDR3 coding DNA: TGTGCCAGCAGTGCCCCGGGATTTAATGAAAAACTGTTTTTT. It specifies CASSAPGFNEKLFF.

This clonotype was counted at least ten times. The rearrangement uses TRBV5-1 and TRBJ2-6; 10 positions agree with TRBD1. After removal of 4 bases from V and 2 bases from J, the junction contained 3 bases not matched to a gene. CDR1 and CDR2 (germline): SGHRS, YFSETQ. The length of the CDR3 is 16 residues. CDR3 protein: CASSADRGPGANVLTF. The CDR3 coding sequence is TGCGCCAGCAGCGCCGACAGGGGGCCTGGGGCCAACGTCCTGACTTTC.

This clonotype showed up just a few times. This chain connects TRBV3-1 to TRBJ2-7; 10 positions match TRBD2. V was pared by 0 bases and J by 4 bases, with 3 bases of the junction left unmatched. The CDR3 has 15 residues. Germline V lookup: CDR1 LGHDT, CDR2 YNNKEL (reference sequence). The CDR3 DNA sequence: TGTGCCAGCAGCCAAGAACTAGCGGGGTGGTACGAGCAGTACTTC. Protein: CASSQELAGWYEQYF.

In its sample, this clonotype was seen many times. The CDR3 nucleotides are TGCAGCGTTGAAGGTTCTGCGGGAGATACGCAGTATTTT. Protein sequence: CSVEGSAGDTQYF. The chain joins TRBV29-1 to TRBJ2-3; weak D call: TRBD2 (5 bases). This CDR3 is built from 13 residues. The V and J ends lost 1 base and 5 bases respectively, with 10 bases between them. Germline V gene lookup returns CDR1 SQVTM and CDR2 ANQGSEA.

Remarks on this clonotype: Given a much more abundant clone one base away, this may be a read error. V is TRBV7-2 and J is TRBJ2-5; D is unclear. The CDR3 extends over 14 amino acids. Germline V gene sequence: CDR1 SGHTA, CDR2 FQGNSA. DNA for the CDR3: TGTGCCAGCAGGCAGTCGCTAGTCCAAGGGACCCAGTACTTC. Its translation: CASRQSLVQGTQYF.

The V gene is TRBV15, the J gene TRBJ2-7, with 12 bases matching TRBD2. The CDR3 spans 16 residues. The germline CDR1 and CDR2 sequences are LNHNV and YYDKDF (reference sequence). V lost 3 bases to trimming and J lost 6 bases; unmatched junction nucleotides: 9. CDR3 DNA: TGTGCCACCAGCAGCCTAGCGGGAGGGCCAGTTGGCGAGCAGTACTTC. Translating gives CATSSLAGGPVGEQYF.

This clonotype came up many times. For the CDR3, the DNA is TGTGCCAGCAGCTTCCGGAGGACAGGAAACACCGGGGAGCTGTTTTTT. Its protein product is CASSFRRTGNTGELFF. This chain uses TRBV7-9 with TRBJ2-2, with 7 nucleotides matching TRBD1. The germline gives CDR1 SEHNR, CDR2 FQNEAQ (reference sequence). The CDR3 is 16 residues long. Germline trimming cut 3 bases from V and 2 bases from J; bases unmatched to any gene: 6.

This clonotype was detected ten times or more. J is TRBJ1-5 and V is TRBV20-1; TRBD1 is a possible D gene (5 bases). Germline assignment: CDR1 DFQATT and CDR2 SNEGSKA (reference sequence). The CDR3 covers 15 residues. Trimming stripped 3 bases from V and 3 bases from J, with 15 bases between. CDR3: CSASKGSPSNQPQHF. CDR3 DNA: TGCAGTGCTAGCAAGGGGTCCCCCTCCAATCAGCCCCAGCATTTT.

This clonotype occurred many times. Here the CDR3 reads CASSSRASAEQYF. In DNA, the CDR3 is TGTGCCAGCAGTTCTAGAGCTAGCGCCGAGCAGTACTTC. The V and J genes are TRBV12-3 or TRBV12-4 and TRBJ2-7; D is possibly TRBD2 (6 bases). Trimming took 4 bases from V and 6 from J, leaving 13 bases between them. CDR3 length: 13 residues.